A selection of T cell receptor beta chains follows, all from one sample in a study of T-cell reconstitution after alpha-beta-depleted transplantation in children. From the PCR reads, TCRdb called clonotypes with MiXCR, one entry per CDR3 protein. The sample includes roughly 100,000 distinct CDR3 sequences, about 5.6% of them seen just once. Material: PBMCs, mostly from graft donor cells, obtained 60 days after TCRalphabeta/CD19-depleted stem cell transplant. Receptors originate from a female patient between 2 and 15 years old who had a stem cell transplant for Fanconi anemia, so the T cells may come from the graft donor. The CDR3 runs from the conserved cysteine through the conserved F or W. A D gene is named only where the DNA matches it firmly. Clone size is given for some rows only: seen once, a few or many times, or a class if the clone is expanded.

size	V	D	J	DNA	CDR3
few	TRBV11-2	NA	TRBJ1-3	TGTGCCAGCAGCTTAGGACTCGGCTCTGGAAACACCATATATTTT	CASSLGLGSGNTIYF
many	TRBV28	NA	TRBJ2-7	TGTGCCAGCAGTTTGGCGGGTCGCAGCTCCTACGAGCAGTACTTC	CASSLAGRSSYEQYF
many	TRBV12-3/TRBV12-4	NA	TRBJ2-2	TGTGCCAGCAGTTTAGTCGGGTACGGGGAGCTGTTTTTT	CASSLVGYGELFF
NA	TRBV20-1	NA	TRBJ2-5	TGCAGTGCTAGAAGGCAGCAAGAGACCCAGTACTTC	CSARRQQETQYF
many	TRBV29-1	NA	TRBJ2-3	TGCAGCGTTGACCGGGACGGAAGCACAGATACGCAGTATTTT	CSVDRDGSTDTQYF
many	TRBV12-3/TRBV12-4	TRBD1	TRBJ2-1	TGTGCCAGCAGTTTAAGACAGGGTTCTAATGAGCAGTTCTTC	CASSLRQGSNEQFF
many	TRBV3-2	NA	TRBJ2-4	TGTGCCAGCAGTTACGGACGGCTAGCCAAAAACATTCAGTACTTC	CASSYGRLAKNIQYF
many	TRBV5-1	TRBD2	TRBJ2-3	TGCGCCAGCAGCTTGGCCCTAGCGGGAGTGCGCACAGATACGCAGTATTTT	CASSLALAGVRTDTQYF
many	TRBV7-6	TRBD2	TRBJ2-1	TGTGCCAGCAGCCTAAACGGACTAGCGGAATCCTACAATGAGCAGTTCTTC	CASSLNGLAESYNEQFF
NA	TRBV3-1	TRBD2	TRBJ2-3	TGTGCCAGCATCCAATACGGGACTAGCTTTTCCTGGTATGATGGCACAGATACGCAGTATTTT	CASIQYGTSFSWYDGTDTQYF
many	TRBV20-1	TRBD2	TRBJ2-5	TGCAGTGCTAGAGATGCGGGGGAGTTCCGGGAGACCCAGTACTTC	CSARDAGEFRETQYF
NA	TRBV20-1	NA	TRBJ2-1	TGCAGTGCTAGAGATATAAGGAGCTCCTACAATGAGCAGTTCTTC	CSARDIRSSYNEQFF
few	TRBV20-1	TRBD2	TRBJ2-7	TGCAGTGGGCCGCAGGGGACTAGCATCTCCGAGCAGTACTTC	CSGPQGTSISEQYF
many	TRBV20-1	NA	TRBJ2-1	TGCAGTGCTAGAGATCGCCTAGTCCCTGAGCAGTTCTTC	CSARDRLVPEQFF
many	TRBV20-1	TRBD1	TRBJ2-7	TGCAGTGCTAGACCGCCACCGGGACAGCTTAGCTATGAGCAGTACTTC	CSARPPPGQLSYEQYF
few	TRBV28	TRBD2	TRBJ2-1	TGTGCCAGCAGTTTGCCCCGACTAGCGGGAGAAGGTGAGCAGTTCTTC	CASSLPRLAGEGEQFF
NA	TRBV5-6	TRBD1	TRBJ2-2	TGTGCCAGCAGCTTGGGGACAGGGTGGCACACCGGGGAGCTGTTTTTT	CASSLGTGWHTGELFF
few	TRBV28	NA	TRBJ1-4	TGTGCCAGCAGTTCCCCTAGGTCCTCTAATGAAAAACTGTTTTTT	CASSSPRSSNEKLFF
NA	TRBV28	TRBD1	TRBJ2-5	TGTGCCAGCAGGGACAGGGATCGAGAGACCCAGTACTTC	CASRDRDRETQYF
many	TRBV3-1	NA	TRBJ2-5	TGTGCCAGCAGCCCATTCCTGGGGACCGGAGAGACCCAGTACTTC	CASSPFLGTGETQYF
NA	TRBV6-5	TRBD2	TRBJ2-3	TGTGCCAGCAGTTGCTTCGCTAGCGGCCACGATACGCAGTATTTT	CASSCFASGHDTQYF
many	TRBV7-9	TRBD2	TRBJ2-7	TGTGCCAGCAGCTTACTCTTCGGACTAGCGGGAGACTACGAGCAGTACTTC	CASSLLFGLAGDYEQYF
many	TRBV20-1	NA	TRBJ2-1	TGCAGTGTCAAGAGTATCGGAAGCTCCTACAATGAGCAGTTCTTC	CSVKSIGSSYNEQFF
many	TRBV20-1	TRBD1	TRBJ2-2	TGCAGTGCTAGACACCTCGGACAGGGGGGAGCCGGGGAGCTGTTTTTT	CSARHLGQGGAGELFF
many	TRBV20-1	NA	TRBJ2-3	TGCAGTGGGGGGCGGGGGCGGATCGACAGCACAGATACGCAGTATTTT	CSGGRGRIDSTDTQYF